These T cell receptor beta chains were read from a single sample in a study of T-cell memory formation after mild COVID-19. Each CDR3 protein gets one entry after TCRdb re-called the 5' RACE reads with MiXCR. This sample yields a few hundred thousand distinct CDR3 sequences, of which about 15% are seen a single time; about 20% belongs to the top ten. Sequencing used PBMCs or a T cell subset sorted from them (not recorded which). These receptors came from a man aged 18 to 30 who had mild COVID-19 (a few samples of this study predate the infection). Cell type and time point are not known. Both conserved end residues are part of each CDR3. D genes are given only for firm matches. Clone sizes are given selectively: once, few, many, or a class where the clone is expanded.

D: TRBD2; V: TRBV29-1; J: TRBJ2-7; size: -; CDR3: CSVEYSGGPSYEQYF; DNA: TGCAGCGTTGAGTATAGCGGGGGACCCTCCTACGAGCAGTACTTC
D: TRBD2; V: TRBV7-2; J: TRBJ2-5; size: -; CDR3: CASSPTSGGAETQYF; DNA: TGTGCCAGCAGCCCGACTAGCGGAGGCGCAGAGACCCAGTACTTC
D: -; V: TRBV1; J: TRBJ2-3; size: few; CDR3: CTSSQGQWSTDTQYF; DNA: TGCACCAGCAGCCAAGGTCAATGGAGCACAGATACGCAGTATTTT
D: -; V: TRBV20-1; J: TRBJ1-5; size: -; CDR3: CSARFANQPQHF; DNA: TGCAGTGCTAGATTCGCGAATCAGCCCCAGCATTTT
D: -; V: TRBV6-5; J: TRBJ2-2; size: once; CDR3: CASSYRAGWTGELFF; DNA: TGTGCCAGCAGTTACCGTGCGGGGTGGACCGGGGAGCTGTTTTTT
D: -; V: TRBV6-2/TRBV6-3; J: TRBJ2-1; size: few; CDR3: CASSYYQGFEQFF; DNA: TGTGCCAGCAGTTATTATCAGGGGTTTGAGCAGTTCTTC
D: -; V: TRBV10-1; J: TRBJ2-4; size: -; CDR3: CASMGPRRLAKNIQYF; DNA: TGCGCCAGCATGGGACCGCGTAGACTAGCCAAAAACATTCAGTACTTC
D: -; V: TRBV4-2; J: TRBJ2-7; size: -; CDR3: CASSPEDSYEQYF; DNA: TGTGCCAGCAGTCCAGAGGATAGCTACGAGCAGTACTTC
D: -; V: TRBV20-1; J: TRBJ2-5; size: few; CDR3: CSASTGVAETQYF; DNA: TGCAGTGCTAGTACCGGGGTGGCGGAGACCCAGTACTTC
D: TRBD1; V: TRBV6-5; J: TRBJ2-7; size: -; CDR3: CASSFWGTAYYEQYF; DNA: TGTGCCAGCAGTTTCTGGGGGACAGCCTACTACGAGCAGTACTTC
D: -; V: TRBV6-5; J: TRBJ1-4; size: -; CDR3: CASSYSSGTEKLFF; DNA: TGTGCCAGCAGTTACTCGTCAGGGACCGAAAAACTGTTTTTT
D: -; V: TRBV14; J: TRBJ2-2; size: -; CDR3: CASSQFPGELFF; DNA: TGTGCCAGCAGCCAATTCCCCGGGGAGCTGTTTTTT
D: -; V: TRBV7-2; J: TRBJ2-3; size: few; CDR3: CASLGFDHPNTQYF; DNA: TGTGCCAGCCTGGGATTCGACCATCCTAATACGCAGTATTTT
D: TRBD1; V: TRBV12-3/TRBV12-4; J: TRBJ2-7; size: few; CDR3: CASSRQGGVIEQYF; DNA: TGTGCCAGCAGTCGACAGGGGGGTGTAATCGAGCAGTACTTC
D: -; V: TRBV7-2; J: TRBJ2-5; size: -; CDR3: CASSFVGQETQYF; DNA: TGTGCCAGCAGCTTTGTGGGGCAAGAGACCCAGTACTTC
D: -; V: TRBV4-3; J: TRBJ1-6; size: few; CDR3: CASSSTRLRSPLHF; DNA: TGCGCCAGCAGCTCGACGAGGCTGCGGTCACCCCTCCACTTT
D: -; V: TRBV7-9; J: TRBJ2-2; size: -; CDR3: CASSKIGNTGELFF; DNA: TGTGCCAGCAGCAAGATTGGGAACACCGGGGAGCTGTTTTTT
D: -; V: TRBV7-2; J: TRBJ2-7; size: -; CDR3: CASSLRGHEQYF; DNA: TGTGCCAGCAGCCTTCGGGGCCACGAGCAGTACTTC
D: -; V: TRBV7-6; J: TRBJ2-3; size: -; CDR3: CASSPDYSKDTQYF; DNA: TGTGCCAGCAGCCCGGACTACTCAAAAGATACGCAGTATTTT
D: -; V: TRBV7-3; J: TRBJ1-1; size: many; CDR3: CASSFNHGDTEAFF; DNA: TGTGCCAGCAGCTTCAACCACGGAGACACTGAAGCTTTCTTT
D: TRBD1; V: TRBV6-2/TRBV6-3; J: TRBJ1-5; size: many; CDR3: CASSYDRGHQPQHF; DNA: TGTGCCAGCAGTTACGACAGGGGGCATCAGCCCCAGCATTTT
D: -; V: TRBV5-5; J: TRBJ1-6; size: -; CDR3: CASSGTVRGRSSPLHF; DNA: TGTGCCAGCAGCGGGACGGTCCGGGGGCGGAGTTCACCCCTCCACTTT
D: TRBD1; V: TRBV27; J: TRBJ1-5; size: -; CDR3: CASTQGWNQPQHF; DNA: TGTGCCAGCACACAGGGGTGGAATCAGCCCCAGCATTTT
D: -; V: TRBV7-6; J: TRBJ2-3; size: -; CDR3: CASSPQGPDTQYF; DNA: TGTGCCAGCAGCCCCCAGGGGCCAGATACGCAGTATTTT
D: TRBD1; V: TRBV4-2; J: TRBJ2-1; size: -; CDR3: CASSQGHGTGQGEQFF; DNA: TGTGCCAGCAGCCAAGGGCACGGGACAGGGCAGGGTGAGCAGTTCTTC
D: TRBD2; V: TRBV10-3; J: TRBJ2-3; size: -; CDR3: CAISGLAGSTDTQYF; DNA: TGTGCCATCAGTGGACTAGCGGGATCCACAGATACGCAGTATTTT
D: -; V: TRBV2; J: TRBJ1-1; size: -; CDR3: CASTVIMNTEAFF; DNA: TGTGCCAGCACGGTTATTATGAACACTGAAGCTTTCTTT
D: TRBD2; V: TRBV7-2; J: TRBJ2-3; size: -; CDR3: CASSLQRGRDTQYF; DNA: TGTGCCAGCAGCCTCCAGCGGGGAAGGGATACGCAGTATTTT
D: -; V: TRBV5-6; J: TRBJ1-4; size: -; CDR3: CASSLGWGPAGEKLFF; DNA: TGTGCCAGCAGCTTGGGATGGGGACCGGCGGGTGAAAAACTGTTTTTT
D: TRBD2; V: TRBV10-3; J: TRBJ2-3; size: -; CDR3: CAISEPLYSSGAADTQYF; DNA: TGTGCCATCAGTGAGCCGCTCTACTCTAGCGGCGCAGCAGATACGCAGTATTTT
D: TRBD1; V: TRBV5-1; J: TRBJ1-1; size: few; CDR3: CASSTFGQGGTEAFF; DNA: TGCGCCAGCAGCACATTTGGGCAGGGGGGAACTGAAGCTTTCTTT
D: -; V: TRBV3-1; J: TRBJ1-6; size: few; CDR3: CASSQVQGHSPLHF; DNA: TGTGCCAGCAGCCAAGTCCAGGGCCATTCACCCCTCCACTTT
D: -; V: TRBV4-3; J: TRBJ2-1; size: -; CDR3: CASSQVAGANEQFF; DNA: TGCGCCAGCAGCCAAGTTGCGGGGGCCAATGAGCAGTTCTTC